This T cell receptor (beta chain) was sequenced during a study of human T cells and chemical hapten exposure. About the study: Patients, predominantly female, presented with alopecia areata, totalis or universalis.

Time point specified: patch test 1, 2 weeks after DPC sensitization. Indicated treatment: therapeutic diphenylcyclopropenone sensitization with weekly scalp DPC. The study enrolled 18 to 70-year-old alopecia patients suitable for DPC. The authors' total RNA extraction used unfractionated whole blood. Within the library, unique molecular identifiers were attached to each individual cDNA molecule. TCRdb recomputed calls from the RACE reads with MiXCR, one row per CDR3 protein. The sample yields some 400,000 distinct CDR3 sequences, 4.8% seen once. This clonotype was detected a few times. V was clipped by 5 bases and J by 3 bases; unmatched bases: 13. CDR1 is SGHTA and CDR2 is FQGNSA in the germline V gene. CDR3 length: 17 residues.

Material: whole blood, obtained in connection with sensitization to the hapten diphenylcyclopropenone (DPC). This sequence was found in a woman between 50 and 59 years old with alopecia areata. Some clones in this sample may be carry-over from other donors' samples. The genes are TRBV7-2 and TRBJ2-3; 8 bases fit TRBD2. CDR3 DNA: TGTGCCAGCAGCCCCCGTGCGGGGGGCACCATAACAGATACGCAGTATTTT. It specifies CASSPRAGGTITDTQYF.